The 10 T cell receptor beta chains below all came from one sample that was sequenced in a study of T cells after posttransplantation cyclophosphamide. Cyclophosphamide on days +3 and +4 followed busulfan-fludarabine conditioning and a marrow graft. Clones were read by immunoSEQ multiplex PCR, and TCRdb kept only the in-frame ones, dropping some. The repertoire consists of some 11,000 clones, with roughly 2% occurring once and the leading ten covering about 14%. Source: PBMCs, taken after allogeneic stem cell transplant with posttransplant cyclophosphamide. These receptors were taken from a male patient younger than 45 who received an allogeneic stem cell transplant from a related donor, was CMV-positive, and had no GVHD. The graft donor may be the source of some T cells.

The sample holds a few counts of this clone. The CDR3 here is CASSQATGAGELFF. CDR3 sequence (DNA): TGTGCCAGCAGCCAAGCAACAGGGGCCGGGGAGCTGTTTTTT. This chain connects TRBV4-2 to TRBJ2-2; 7 positions match TRBD1. The CDR3 totals 14 residues. Germline assignment: CDR1 LGHNA and CDR2 YNFKEQ. J was trimmed by 6 bases and V by 1 base; bases with no gene match: 2.

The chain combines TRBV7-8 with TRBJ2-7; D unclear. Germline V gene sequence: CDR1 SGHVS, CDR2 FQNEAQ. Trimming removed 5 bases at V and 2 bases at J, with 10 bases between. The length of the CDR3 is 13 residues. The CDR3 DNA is TGTGCCAGCAGCGCCATGGCCACCTACGAGCAGTACTTC. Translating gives CASSAMATYEQYF.

The CDR3 DNA sequence: TGTGCCAGCAGTTTATGGCAGGGCAATCAGCCCCAGCATTTT. Protein: CASSLWQGNQPQHF. The rearrangement uses TRBV6-1 and TRBJ1-5; D is ambiguous. Germline assignment: CDR1 MNHNS and CDR2 SASEGT. The CDR3 length is 14 residues. Between the trimmed V and J ends, which lost 5 bases and 2 bases, there was a span of 10 bases.

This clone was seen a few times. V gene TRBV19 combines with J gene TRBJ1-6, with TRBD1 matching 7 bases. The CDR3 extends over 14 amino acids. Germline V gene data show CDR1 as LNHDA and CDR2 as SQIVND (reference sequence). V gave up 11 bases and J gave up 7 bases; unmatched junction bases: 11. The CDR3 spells CAPPPGQLNSPLHF. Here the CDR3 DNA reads TGTGCCCCACCCCCGGGACAGTTAAATTCACCCCTCCACTTT. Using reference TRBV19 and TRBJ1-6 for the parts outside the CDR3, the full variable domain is DGGITQSPKYLFRKEGQNVTLSCEQNLNHDAMYWYRQDPGQGLRLIYYSQIVNDFQKGDIAEGYSVSREKKESFPLTVTSAQKNPTAFYLCAPPPGQLNSPLHFGNGTRLTVT.

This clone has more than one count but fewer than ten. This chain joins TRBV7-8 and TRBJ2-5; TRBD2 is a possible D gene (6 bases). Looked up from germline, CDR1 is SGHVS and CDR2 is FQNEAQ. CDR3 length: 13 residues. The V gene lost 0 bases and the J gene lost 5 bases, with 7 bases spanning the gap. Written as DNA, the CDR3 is TGTGCCAGCAGCTTAGCGGAGGGGGAGACCCAGTACTTC. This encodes CASSLAEGETQYF.

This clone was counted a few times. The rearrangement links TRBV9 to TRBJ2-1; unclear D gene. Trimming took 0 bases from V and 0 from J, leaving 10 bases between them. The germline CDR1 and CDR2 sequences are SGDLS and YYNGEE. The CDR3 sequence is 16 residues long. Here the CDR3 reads CASSVVGSGSYNEQFF. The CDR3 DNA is TGTGCCAGCAGCGTAGTTGGCTCGGGCTCCTACAATGAGCAGTTCTTC.

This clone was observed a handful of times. The CDR3 coding sequence is TGCAGCGTTGGAGGCGGGACAGATAATGAAAAACTGTTTTTT. This encodes CSVGGGTDNEKLFF. The rearrangement joins TRBV29-1 to TRBJ1-4, with 7 bases fitting TRBD1. Germline assignment: CDR1 SQVTM and CDR2 ANQGSEA. Trimming took 4 bases from V and 4 from J; bases not matched to a gene: 6. This CDR3 contains 14 residues.

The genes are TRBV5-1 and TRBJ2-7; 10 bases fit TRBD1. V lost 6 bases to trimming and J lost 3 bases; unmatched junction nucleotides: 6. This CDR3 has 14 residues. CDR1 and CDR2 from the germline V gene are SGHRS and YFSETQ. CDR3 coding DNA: TGCGCCAGCACGCCTGGACAGGGGGGCTACGAGCAGTACTTC. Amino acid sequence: CASTPGQGGYEQYF.

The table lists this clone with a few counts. The CDR3 sequence is CASGLAGTDTQYF. Here the CDR3 DNA reads TGCGCCAGCGGACTAGCGGGCACAGATACGCAGTATTTT. V gene TRBV5-1 combines with J gene TRBJ2-3; TRBD2 aligns across 10 bases. Germline-derived CDR1 and CDR2 are SGHRS and YFSETQ. CDR3 length: 13 amino acids. With 7 bases clipped from V and 1 base from J, the junction kept 0 bases outside the gene matches.

CDR3 nucleotide sequence: TGTGCCGGAGGGACAGGACGAAATGAAAAACTGTTTTTT. Its translation is CAGGTGRNEKLFF. J is TRBJ1-4 and V is TRBV2; 8 positions match TRBD1. Looked up from germline, CDR1 is SNHLY and CDR2 is FYNNEI. Unmatched junction bases numbered 7, after V lost 11 bases and J lost 5 bases. This CDR3 comprises 13 residues.